The next 9 T cell receptor beta chains were all read from a single sample in a study of blood T cell repertoires in COVID-19. The table came from immunoSEQ multiplex PCR; TCRdb's copy has only in-frame clones and leaves some out. The data contain fewer than 200,000 clones, about four fifths of them singletons. Sequencing was performed on PBMCs or T cells enriched from blood (not recorded which). All receptors derive from a man in his forties or fifties who had recovered from COVID-19.

In this sample, this clone turned up a few times. The CDR3 is CASSSGGGYGYTF. The CDR3 DNA reads as TGCGCCAGCAGCTCAGGGGGCGGCTATGGCTACACCTTC. This chain uses TRBV5-1 with TRBJ1-2; 8 nucleotides agree with TRBD1. This CDR3 contains 13 residues. With 3 bases clipped from V and 4 bases from J, the junction kept 2 bases outside the gene matches. Germline V gene lookup returns CDR1 SGHRS and CDR2 YFSETQ.

V usage is TRBV10-1 and J usage is TRBJ1-2; D is ambiguous. V lost 3 bases and J lost 4, with 6 bases in between. The CDR3 sequence is 12 residues long. CDR1 and CDR2 from the germline V gene are WNHNN and SYGVQD (reference sequence). CDR3 sequence: CASSDLPYGYTF. The CDR3 bases are TGCGCCAGCAGTGACCTACCCTATGGCTACACCTTC.

The genes are TRBV11-2 and TRBJ2-3; D remains ambiguous. Trimming left V 6 bases short and J 0 bases short, with 13 bases between. Germline values: CDR1 SGHAT, CDR2 FQNNGV. The CDR3 sequence is 15 residues long. The CDR3 coding sequence is TGTGCCAGCAGTTCGTACCTTACTAGCACAGATACGCAGTATTTT. As protein: CASSSYLTSTDTQYF.

The chain joins TRBV5-1 to TRBJ1-3; possible D gene TRBD1, 6 bases. Looked up from germline, CDR1 is SGHRS and CDR2 is YFSETQ. The CDR3 runs to 16 residues. Between the trimmed V and J ends, which lost 0 bases and 3 bases, there was a span of 13 bases. The CDR3 bases are TGCGCCAGCAGCTTGGACGTAACAGGGAGTGGAAACACCATATATTTT. This codes for CASSLDVTGSGNTIYF.

The chain couples TRBV4-2 to TRBJ2-7, with a possible D match to TRBD1 (6 bases). The CDR3 loop spans 15 amino acids. From germline, CDR1 is LGHNA and CDR2 YNFKEQ. The V and J ends lost 4 bases and 7 bases respectively, with 20 bases between them. In nucleotides, the CDR3 is TGTGCCAGCAGCCGCCAGGACTCAGGGGTTACGGAGCAGTACTTC. Translated: CASSRQDSGVTEQYF.

This chain connects TRBV19 to TRBJ2-7, with 12 nucleotides matching TRBD1. Trimming took 5 bases from V and 7 from J; bases not matched to a gene: 9. The length of the CDR3 is 15 residues. Germline CDR1 and CDR2: LNHDA and SQIVND (reference sequence). The DNA for the CDR3 is TGTGCCAGTAGTGGCCCGGGACAGGGGGCCGGAGAGCAGTACTTC. Amino acids: CASSGPGQGAGEQYF.

The chain employs TRBV6-5 and TRBJ1-2; TRBD1 agrees at 10 bases. Germline trimming cut 8 bases from V and 7 bases from J; bases unmatched to any gene: 13. CDR3 length: 15 residues. Germline CDR1 is MNHEY and CDR2 is SVGAGI. Written as DNA, the CDR3 is TGTGCCAGCCTTACTCGGGGACAGGGGCAAGCTGGCTACACCTTC. This codes for CASLTRGQGQAGYTF.

The chain recombines TRBV30 with TRBJ1-2; 10 nucleotides match TRBD1. Looked up from germline, CDR1 is GTSNPN and CDR2 is SVGIG (reference sequence). Unmatched junction bases numbered 5, after V lost 0 bases and J lost 4 bases. The CDR3 has 15 residues. The CDR3 nucleotides are TGTGCCTGGAGTGTAGGGACAGGGGCTCCCTATGGCTACACCTTC. It codes for CAWSVGTGAPYGYTF.

The genes are TRBV7-6 and TRBJ2-5, with D possibly TRBD1 on 6 matching bases. The CDR3 contains 17 residues. Germline V gene data show CDR1 as SGHVS and CDR2 as FNYEAQ. Trimming left V 1 base short and J 2 bases short, with 17 bases between. CDR3 protein: CASSLGAVRQGQETQYF. CDR3 DNA: TGTGCCAGCAGCTTAGGGGCAGTCCGGCAGGGGCAAGAGACCCAGTACTTC.